The entry below describes one T cell receptor beta chain. The source of the sample is a study of T-cell memory formation after mild COVID-19. This CDR3 contains 16 residues. Germline assignment: CDR1 SGHAT and CDR2 FQNNGV. The trim removed 1 base at V and 6 bases at J, leaving 8 bases unmatched. TCRdb recomputed calls from the 5' RACE reads with MiXCR, one row per CDR3 protein. The sample includes 450,000 or so distinct CDR3 sequences, around a quarter seen only once; the top ten take roughly an eighth. This receptor was identified in an adult woman who had mild COVID-19 (a few samples of this study predate the infection). Cell type and time point are not known. Sequenced: PBMCs or a T cell subset sorted from them (not recorded which). The chain uses TRBV11-2 and TRBJ1-1; 10 bases are a match to TRBD1. The CDR3 DNA sequence: TGTGCCAGCAGCTTAGCCGGGACAGGGGCACGGGCTGAAGCTTTCTTT. As protein: CASSLAGTGARAEAFF.